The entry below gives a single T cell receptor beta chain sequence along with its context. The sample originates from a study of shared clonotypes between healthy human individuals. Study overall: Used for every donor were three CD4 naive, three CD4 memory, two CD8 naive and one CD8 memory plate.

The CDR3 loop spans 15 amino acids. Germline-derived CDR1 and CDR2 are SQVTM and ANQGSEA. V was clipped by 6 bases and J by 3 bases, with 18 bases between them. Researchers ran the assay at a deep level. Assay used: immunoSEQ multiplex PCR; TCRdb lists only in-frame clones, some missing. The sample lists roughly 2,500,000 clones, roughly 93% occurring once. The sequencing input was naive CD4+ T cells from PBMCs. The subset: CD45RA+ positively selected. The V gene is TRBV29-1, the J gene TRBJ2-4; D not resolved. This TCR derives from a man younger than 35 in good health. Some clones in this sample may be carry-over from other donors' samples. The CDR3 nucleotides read TGCAGCGTGATTACCGGGCTATATGACAAAAACATTCAGTACTTC. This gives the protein CSVITGLYDKNIQYF.